The subject of this entry is one T cell receptor (beta chain). Its antigen is still unknown. These data belong to a study of T cells in Graves' hyperthyroidism and ophthalmopathy. At the level of the study: Peripheral blood was taken when the disease was first diagnosed, before any treatment began. Study-level findings and limits: Researchers report that a 13 V-J model separated ophthalmopathy from stable hyperthyroidism.

TCR beta CDR3 regions were amplified from RNA transcripts. Initially, a first-round RT-PCR of the TCR CDR3 employed the HTBI primer set. TCRdb fed the multiplex PCR reads into MiXCR, producing one record per CDR3 protein. This table holds some 690,000 distinct CDR3 sequences, 15% to 20% found once. Germline V gene sequence: CDR1 SGHAT, CDR2 FQNNGV. This CDR3 spans 16 amino acids. V was clipped by 5 bases and J by 0 bases; unmatched bases: 7. PBMCs were obtained from over 8.5 ml fresh peripheral blood. Sequences were obtained from blood. The clonotype was recovered from a man between 50 and 59 years old with Graves' hyperthyroidism. The chain couples TRBV11-2 to TRBJ2-1; 7 positions match TRBD2. The CDR3 DNA reads TGTGCCAGCAGCCCCCGACTAGCCCTCTCCTACAATGAGCAGTTCTTC. Amino acids: CASSPRLALSYNEQFF.